This TCR beta chain appears in the sequencing data of a study of blood T cell repertoires in COVID-19. Study-wide background: The samples span acute and convalescent COVID-19 from the United States, Italy and Spain. In each case, the material was cDNA or gDNA derived from T cells, B-cell-depleted T cells, or PBMCs.

The V gene end was trimmed by 6 bases and the J gene end by 6 bases; junction bases not matched to a gene: 7. Per the germline V gene, CDR1 is SNHLY and CDR2 is FYNNEI. CDR3 length: 15 residues. As processed by the authors: Nucleated cell number was recorded as an estimate derived from reference gene primer amplification. Measured with immunoSEQ multiplex PCR; TCRdb has only the in-frame clones, and not every one. V, J and clone size are those of that table, while D and trimming were read from the DNA. The sample lists 150,000 to 200,000 clones, about 93% occurring once. This clone was found once. Material for sequencing was peripheral blood. The source of this sequence is a woman aged 45-59 years with acute or convalescent COVID-19. The chain is built from TRBV2 and TRBJ1-4; TRBD1 agrees at 10 bases. CDR3 sequence reads: CASSRDRGADEKLFF. The CDR3 DNA sequence: TGTGCCAGCAGCAGGGACAGGGGCGCAGATGAAAAACTGTTTTTT. The full variable domain, completed using reference TRBV2 and TRBJ1-4, is EPEVTQTPSHQVTQMGQEVILRCVPISNHLYFYWYRQILGQKVEFLVSFYNNEISEKSEIFDDQFSVERPDGSNFTLKIRSTKLEDSAMYFCASSRDRGADEKLFFGSGTQLSVL.